The 16 T cell receptor beta chains below were found in one sample sequenced in a study of CD8+ T cells in alopecia areata. The authors extracted RNA and reverse transcribed it into cDNA as the sequencing template. Profiling relied on immunoSEQ multiplex PCR, and the TCRdb table lists in-frame clones only, not all of them. The sample lists under 250,000 clones, around 50% seen once, with nearly 5% in the top ten. The sequenced sample consisted of CD8+ T cells sorted from blood. These receptors all stem from a human donor in good health.

This clone was detected only a few times. The V call is TRBV23-1, the J call TRBJ2-1, with TRBD1 as a possible D gene (5 bases). TRBV23-1 is treated as an ORF (open reading frame) with a function not yet certain. V was trimmed by 4 bases and J by 4 bases, leaving 20 bases between them. The CDR3 runs 17 residues. This CDR3 is CASSPLQDRSPYNEQFF. The CDR3 DNA reads TGCGCCAGCAGTCCTTTACAAGACAGAAGTCCTTACAATGAGCAGTTCTTC.

This clone has only a few counts. The V and J genes are TRBV10-1 and TRBJ2-7, with D unclear. The CDR3 extends over 14 amino acids. CDR1 is WNHNN, CDR2 SYGVQD, per germline (reference sequence). Between the trimmed V and J ends, which lost 3 bases and 0 bases, there was a span of 9 bases. CDR3 DNA sequence: TGCGCCAGCAGTGACCGAAAGAGCTCCTACGAGCAGTACTTC. As protein: CASSDRKSSYEQYF.

This clone was found a few times. The chain is built from TRBV19 and TRBJ2-1, with TRBD2 matching 15 bases. The germline V gene encodes CDR1 LNHDA and CDR2 SQIVND (reference sequence). The junction had 17 bases not matched to a gene; V was cut back by 5 bases and J by 9 bases. The CDR3 spans 19 residues. The CDR3 spells CASSAAGLAGGRSVGEQFF. CDR3 sequence (DNA): TGTGCCAGTAGTGCCGCGGGACTAGCGGGGGGCCGGTCTGTCGGTGAGCAGTTCTTC. The variable domain in full, completed from reference TRBV19 and TRBJ2-1, reads DGGITQSPKYLFRKEGQNVTLSCEQNLNHDAMYWYRQDPGQGLRLIYYSQIVNDFQKGDIAEGYSVSREKKESFPLTVTSAQKNPTAFYLCASSAAGLAGGRSVGEQFFGPGTRLTVL.

The chain uses TRBV5-1 and TRBJ2-1, with D possibly being TRBD2 (5 bases). Per the germline V gene, CDR1 is SGHRS and CDR2 is YFSETQ. CDR3 size: 14 residues. The germline V and J ends were trimmed by 1 base and 2 bases, with 7 bases remaining between them. CDR3 nucleotides: TGCGCCAGCAGCTTGAGCGGACCCTACAATGAGCAGTTCTTC. Its translation: CASSLSGPYNEQFF.

This clone was recorded only once. V gene TRBV25-1 combines with J gene TRBJ1-2, with 9 bases identical to TRBD1. The CDR3 has 13 residues. Germline CDR1 and CDR2: MGHDK and SYGVNS. Losses at the gene ends were 6 bases for V and 8 bases for J; bases not matched to a gene: 7. The CDR3 sequence: CASRNGDRDGYTF. In DNA, the CDR3 is TGTGCCAGCAGAAACGGGGACAGGGACGGCTACACCTTC.

This CDR3 is CATSKEVRGGRTQPQHF. The CDR3 DNA is TGTGCCACCAGCAAGGAGGTACGGGGGGGAAGGACTCAGCCCCAGCATTTT. This chain joins TRBV15 and TRBJ1-5; a possible D gene is TRBD1 (5 bases). Per germline, CDR1 LNHNV and CDR2 YYDKDF (reference sequence). The CDR3 length is 17 residues. Trimming stripped 4 bases from V and 6 bases from J, with 22 bases between.

The chain is built from TRBV29-1 and TRBJ1-1; D is perhaps TRBD1 (6 bases). Trimming stripped 3 bases from V and 4 bases from J, with 12 bases between. CDR3 length equals 13 residues. Per the germline V gene, CDR1 is SQVTM and CDR2 is ANQGSEA. CDR3 coding DNA: TGCAGCGTTGACGGGGGGCCCGGCACTGAAGCTTTCTTT. Its translation: CSVDGGPGTEAFF. The full variable domain, its missing parts supplied by reference TRBV29-1 and TRBJ1-1, is SAVISQKPSRDICQRGTSLTIQCQVDSQVTMMFWYRQQPGQSLTLIATANQGSEATYESGFVIDKFPISRPNLTFSTLTVSNMSPEDSSIYLCSVDGGPGTEAFFGQGTRLTVV.

This clone was seen a single time. The rearrangement joins TRBV9 to TRBJ1-1, with 10 bases fitting TRBD1. The CDR3 loop spans 14 amino acids. Germline V gene lookup returns CDR1 SGDLS and CDR2 YYNGEE. After removal of 3 bases from V and 2 bases from J, the junction contained 1 base not matched to a gene. This CDR3 reads CASSGDRGNTEAFF. In nucleotides, the CDR3 is TGTGCCAGCAGCGGGGACAGGGGTAACACTGAAGCTTTCTTT.

The chain employs TRBV19 and TRBJ1-1; a weak D match, TRBD1 (5 bases). The CDR3 runs to 13 residues. Trimming took off 6 bases at V and 4 bases at J, with 12 bases between the two ends. Germline assignment: CDR1 LNHDA and CDR2 SQIVND (reference sequence). CDR3 loop: CASRGREGTEAFF. The CDR3 nucleotides read TGTGCCAGTAGGGGCAGGGAGGGCACTGAAGCTTTCTTT.

This clone was observed a few times. The chain joins TRBV10-3 to TRBJ2-3; no clear D. The CDR3 extends over 12 amino acids. Germline V gene lookup returns CDR1 ENHRY and CDR2 SYGVKD. The germline V and J ends were trimmed by 6 bases and 0 bases, with 4 bases remaining between them. CDR3 region: CAIRSSTDTQYF. The CDR3 DNA is TGTGCCATCAGGAGCAGCACAGATACGCAGTATTTT.

The rearrangement uses TRBV5-1 and TRBJ1-1; weak D call: TRBD1 (5 bases). Trimming pared 3 bases from V and 2 bases from J, leaving 17 bases between. CDR1 SGHRS and CDR2 YFSETQ come from the germline V gene. The length of the CDR3 is 16 residues. CDR3 region: CASSSPSGQVNTEAFF. In DNA form, the CDR3 reads TGCGCCAGCAGCTCCCCCTCGGGGCAGGTTAACACTGAAGCTTTCTTT.

The chain uses TRBV5-6 and TRBJ2-3; D is ambiguous. Per germline, CDR1 SGHDT and CDR2 YYEEEE. Trimming left V 0 bases short and J 4 bases short, with 12 bases between. This CDR3 is 15 amino acids long. The DNA of the CDR3 is TGTGCCAGCAGCTTGGGCGGCTCATTAGCAGATACGCAGTATTTT. Protein product: CASSLGGSLADTQYF. Variable domain in full (rest from reference TRBV5-6 and TRBJ2-3): DAGVTQSPTHLIKTRGQQVTLRCSPKSGHDTVSWYQQALGQGPQFIFQYYEEEERQRGNFPDRFSGHQFPNYSSELNVNALLLGDSALYLCASSLGGSLADTQYFGPGTRLTVL.

CDR3 sequence reads: CASWTGDDSYNSPLHF. For the CDR3, the DNA is TGCGCCAGCTGGACCGGGGATGACTCCTATAATTCACCCCTCCACTTT. This sequence joins TRBV5-1 and TRBJ1-6, with D hard to call. The CDR3 covers 16 residues. CDR1 and CDR2 (germline): SGHRS, YFSETQ. Deletions cut 7 bases from V and 0 bases from J, with 14 bases between.

The chain has TRBV5-6 and TRBJ2-7; D is unclear. CDR1 is SGHDT and CDR2 is YYEEEE in the germline V gene. The germline V and J ends were trimmed by 0 bases and 0 bases, with 7 bases remaining between them. This CDR3 has 14 amino acids. In DNA, the CDR3 is TGTGCCAGCAGCTTGGTTTCAAGCTCCTACGAGCAGTACTTC. Amino acids: CASSLVSSSYEQYF.

This clone was counted a few times. This chain links TRBV9 with TRBJ1-2, with a tentative D call TRBD1 (5 bases). Deletions cut 5 bases from V and 8 bases from J, with 13 bases between. The CDR3 covers 12 residues. Germline V gene lookup returns CDR1 SGDLS and CDR2 YYNGEE. In DNA form, the CDR3 reads TGTGCCAGCAGGAGGGGCTGGGACGGCTACACCTTC. Translated, it gives CASRRGWDGYTF.

The chain carries TRBV11-2 and TRBJ1-6; maybe TRBD1 (6 bases). Germline V lookup: CDR1 SGHAT, CDR2 FQNNGV. V was pared by 3 bases and J by 9 bases, with 9 bases between. This CDR3 spans 13 amino acids. CDR3 DNA: TGTGCCAGCAGCTTTAAACAGGGTTCACCCCTCCACTTT. Amino acids: CASSFKQGSPLHF.